Sequencing of this T cell receptor (beta chain) was carried out in a study of response to subunit inactivated influenza vaccine. Findings and caveats of the study: The authors put forward the suggestion that each seasonal influenza vaccination may bring in only a limited number of new T cells.

CDR1 SSHAT and CDR2 FNYEAQ come from the germline V gene (reference sequence). The CDR3 is made up of 16 amino acids. Trimming left V 1 base short and J 5 bases short, with 14 bases between. The sample holds a few counts of this clonotype. Antigen unknown. TCRdb processed the RT-PCR reads anew with MiXCR; each CDR3 protein has one entry. The sample lists about 780,000 distinct CDR3 sequences; under 20% were seen once. This receptor was taken from a man aged 50-60 years who received an inactivated influenza vaccine. The V gene is TRBV7-7, the J gene TRBJ2-2; TRBD2 might be the D (5 bases). The source was PBMCs from blood, collected around 5 days after vaccination. The CDR3 sequence is CASSLEEGFGTGELFF. CDR3 DNA: TGTGCCAGCAGCTTAGAAGAGGGTTTTGGAACCGGGGAGCTGTTTTTT.